A selection of T cell receptor beta chains follows, all from one sample in a study of shared clonotypes between healthy human individuals. Measured with immunoSEQ multiplex PCR; TCRdb has only the in-frame clones, and not every one. The table records some 800,000 clones, 80% to 95% of them present only once. Sequenced sample: naive CD8+ T cells sorted from blood. The receptors were gathered from a man aged 30-40 years in good health. Both conserved end residues are part of each CDR3. D genes are given only for firm matches. Clone sizes are given selectively: once, few, many, or a class where the clone is expanded.

TRBV13	TRBJ2-3	-	-	TGTGCCAGCAGTGGTGGGAGCCGCCGGGATACGCAGTATTTT	CASSGGSRRDTQYF
TRBV5-1	TRBJ2-1	-	-	TGCGCCAGCAGCTTTCTTGCGGTTAGCCTTAGCTCCTACAATGAGCAGTTCTTC	CASSFLAVSLSSYNEQFF
TRBV10-3	TRBJ2-3	TRBD2	once	TGTGCCATCAGTGGGGTAGCGGGAGGCACAGATACGCAGTATTTT	CAISGVAGGTDTQYF
TRBV29-1	TRBJ2-7	-	-	TGCAGCGTTGAAGATACCGGGGAGACCTACGAGCAGTACTTC	CSVEDTGETYEQYF
TRBV7-9	TRBJ2-1	TRBD2	-	TGTGCCAGCAGCTCTGGACTAGCGGGGTACAATGAGCAGTTCTTC	CASSSGLAGYNEQFF
TRBV10-1	TRBJ1-4	TRBD1	-	TGCGCCAGCAGTGAGGGACAGGCATTGTCTAATGAAAAACTGTTTTTT	CASSEGQALSNEKLFF
TRBV18	TRBJ2-1	TRBD2	once	TGTGCCAGCTCACCACAGTTCAGCGGGAGGAAATATGAGCAGTTCTTC	CASSPQFSGRKYEQFF
TRBV11-2	TRBJ1-1	TRBD1	-	TGTGCCAGCAGCTGGACAGGGGCGCTGGGGGTGAACACTGAAGCTTTCTTT	CASSWTGALGVNTEAFF
TRBV30	TRBJ2-7	-	-	TGTGCCTGGAGTGACACGGTGATCTACGAGCAGTACTTC	CAWSDTVIYEQYF
TRBV19	TRBJ2-1	TRBD2	-	TGTGCCAGTAGTTTGCTTTGGCGGGAGCGTACCTACAATGAGCAGTTCTTC	CASSLLWRERTYNEQFF
TRBV20-1	TRBJ2-7	TRBD2	-	TGCAGTGCGCTGGGGGGGGAGAAGTACTTC	CSALGGEKYF
TRBV27	TRBJ2-6	-	-	TGTGCCAGCAGTCCGAATGGAGGGGCCCTCTCTGGGGCCAACGTCCTGACTTTC	CASSPNGGALSGANVLTF
TRBV16	TRBJ1-5	-	-	TGTGCCAGCAGCCAATTCAAACGAGATCAGCCCCAGCATTTT	CASSQFKRDQPQHF
TRBV5-4	TRBJ1-4	-	-	TGTGCCAGCAGGCGAACTGGGGCGGCTAATGAAAAACTGTTTTTT	CASRRTGAANEKLFF
TRBV5-1	TRBJ2-1	TRBD2	-	TGCGCCAGCAGAGGAGGGGCGGCGGGAGGGTACAATGAGCAGTTCTTC	CASRGGAAGGYNEQFF
TRBV27	TRBJ2-1	-	once	TGTGCCAGCAGTTTGGTTTTAGGGAGACCTATCTACAATGAGCAGTTCTTC	CASSLVLGRPIYNEQFF
TRBV27	TRBJ2-1	-	-	TGTGCCAGCAGTTTATCACAGGGCTACAATGAGCAGTTCTTC	CASSLSQGYNEQFF
TRBV7-9	TRBJ2-7	-	-	TGTGCCAGCAGCCCCACCGGGAACCCAAGCGACGAGCAGTACTTC	CASSPTGNPSDEQYF
TRBV4-1	TRBJ2-7	TRBD2	-	TGCGCCAGCAGCTACGGGACTAACTACGAGCAGTACTTC	CASSYGTNYEQYF
TRBV7-9	TRBJ2-5	-	-	TGTGCCAGCAGCTTAGTTGGTGGACACCTCGAACAAGAGACCCAGTACTTC	CASSLVGGHLEQETQYF
TRBV27	TRBJ2-1	TRBD2	-	TGTGCCAGCAGGGGACTAGCGGACGATGAGCAGTTCTTC	CASRGLADDEQFF
TRBV4-1	TRBJ2-7	TRBD1	-	TGCGCCAGCAGCACCCGGACAGGGGGAGAGCAGTACTTC	CASSTRTGGEQYF
TRBV15	TRBJ2-2	-	-	TGTGCCACCAGCAGCAGGCCCCGGGGCACCGGGGAGCTGTTTTTT	CATSSRPRGTGELFF
TRBV7-9	TRBJ2-1	TRBD2	-	TGTGCCAGCAGCTTAGTGGGGGTGAGGGCGGGAGGCTCCTACAATGAGCAGTTCTTC	CASSLVGVRAGGSYNEQFF
TRBV12-5	TRBJ2-1	-	-	TGTGCTAGTGGTCCAGAGCTCGATGAGCAGTTCTTC	CASGPELDEQFF
TRBV6-5	TRBJ2-7	-	-	TGTGCCAGCAGTTACTTTGGGCAGGGCCCCTACGAGCAGTACTTC	CASSYFGQGPYEQYF
TRBV6-6	TRBJ2-3	-	-	TGTGCCAGCAGTTTTGAAGGCACGCAGTATTTT	CASSFEGTQYF
TRBV12-1	TRBJ2-7	-	-	TGTGCCAGCAGCCTGACGACAGGGTCCAACGAGCAGTACTTC	CASSLTTGSNEQYF
TRBV4-1	TRBJ2-1	-	-	TGCGCCAGCAGCCAAGTTGAGGGAGGGGGGGTCGTAGACAATGAGCAGTTCTTC	CASSQVEGGGVVDNEQFF
TRBV27	TRBJ2-7	TRBD1	-	TGTGCCAGCAGTTTTGGACAGGGGATCGGGGAGCAGTACTTC	CASSFGQGIGEQYF
TRBV7-2	TRBJ2-1	TRBD2	-	TGTGCCAGCAGCGGGGGGCCTAGCGGGATGTTTTGGGAGCAGTTCTTC	CASSGGPSGMFWEQFF
TRBV5-4	TRBJ2-3	-	-	TGTGCCAGCAGCTTGGAAGAGGGGTCAGATACGCAGTATTTT	CASSLEEGSDTQYF
TRBV4-1	TRBJ1-5	-	-	TGCGCCAGCAGCCAAGAAGGGGCCCTCAATCAGCCCCAGCATTTT	CASSQEGALNQPQHF
TRBV7-9	TRBJ1-4	-	-	TGTGCCAGCGGGGCGGGCGCGGAAAAACTGTTTTTT	CASGAGAEKLFF
TRBV29-1	TRBJ1-1	TRBD1	-	TGCAGCGTCCGACCCGACAGGGCGTACACTGAAGCTTTCTTT	CSVRPDRAYTEAFF
TRBV7-9	TRBJ1-1	-	-	TGTGCCGGAGCGACAGAGAGCATGAACACTGAAGCTTTCTTT	CAGATESMNTEAFF
TRBV19	TRBJ1-5	-	-	TGTGCCAGTAGTATCGGGGGGCGGGATCAGCCCCAGCATTTT	CASSIGGRDQPQHF
TRBV11-2	TRBJ2-7	TRBD1	once	TGTGCCAGCAGCTTAGTCAGCGGGACAGGGGGATGGGGTTCTTACGAGCAGTACTTC	CASSLVSGTGGWGSYEQYF
TRBV7-9	TRBJ2-1	-	-	TGTGCCAGCAGGGCCCCCTTTGATAATGAGCAGTTCTTC	CASRAPFDNEQFF
TRBV6-5	TRBJ2-3	-	-	TGTGCCAGCATCCCCGGGACTGACTCAACGGGAGCCCAGTATTTT	CASIPGTDSTGAQYF
TRBV29-1	TRBJ2-1	TRBD2	once	TGCAGCGCTCCAGGACTAGCGGGGCAGTTCTTC	CSAPGLAGQFF
TRBV27	TRBJ2-7	-	few	TGTGCCAGCAGGGCAGGGAATACCTACGAGCAGTACTTC	CASRAGNTYEQYF
TRBV28	TRBJ1-5	TRBD1	-	TGTGCCAGCAGTCCAAGGACAGGGCTTCAGCCCCAGCATTTT	CASSPRTGLQPQHF
TRBV10-3	TRBJ1-1	-	-	TGTGCCATCAGGGAAGACCGAGGGGGCACTGAAGCTTTCTTT	CAIREDRGGTEAFF
TRBV6-4	TRBJ2-1	TRBD2	-	TGTGCCAGCAGTGAACTAGCGGGCTACAATGAGCAGTTCTTC	CASSELAGYNEQFF
TRBV7-7	TRBJ2-7	TRBD1	-	TGTGCTAGCAGCTTGGGTCAGGGGGATTACGAGCAGTACTTC	CASSLGQGDYEQYF
TRBV6-5	TRBJ2-1	TRBD2	-	TGTGCCAGCAGTTACGCGCGGACTAGCGGTGAGCAGTTCTTC	CASSYARTSGEQFF
TRBV10-1	TRBJ2-1	-	once	TGCGCCAGCAGTGATACAGGGTTTAGGAATGAGCAGTTCTTC	CASSDTGFRNEQFF
TRBV9	TRBJ1-5	-	-	TGTGCCAGCAGCCAAGGATCCGATCAGCCCCAGCATTTT	CASSQGSDQPQHF
TRBV6-5	TRBJ1-1	-	-	TGTGCCAGCAGTGACCGGACAGATGGTACTGAAGCTTTCTTT	CASSDRTDGTEAFF
TRBV4-3	TRBJ2-7	TRBD1	few	TGCGCCAGCAGCCCTTGGACAGGGGGCGAATACGAGCAGTACTTC	CASSPWTGGEYEQYF
TRBV28	TRBJ2-3	-	-	TGTGCCAGCAGCCCTCGGCGGAGCACAGATACGCAGTATTTT	CASSPRRSTDTQYF
TRBV18	TRBJ2-6	TRBD1	-	TGTGCCAGCTCACCACCCAAGAAGACAGGGGGAAAGGCTGGGGCCAACGTCCTGACTTTC	CASSPPKKTGGKAGANVLTF
TRBV19	TRBJ2-5	-	-	TGTGCCAGTAGCTGGATGCGGGATCAAGAGACCCAGTACTTC	CASSWMRDQETQYF
TRBV4-2	TRBJ2-1	TRBD2	-	TGTGCCAGCAGCCAGGAAGAGCGGGACGCCTACAATGAGCAGTTCTTC	CASSQEERDAYNEQFF